These 15 T cell receptor beta chains came from one sample sequenced in a study of T cell responses to AZD1222 COVID-19 vaccine. Data came from immunoSEQ multiplex PCR; TCRdb stores just in-frame clones and leaves some out. Of hundreds of thousands of clones in the sample, 85% to 95% were seen once. The sequences come from peripheral blood, collected on day 0 of MenACWY control vaccination. Receptor source: an adult in good health.

In its sample, this clone was seen once. The rearrangement links TRBV10-1 to TRBJ2-2; the D gene could be TRBD1 or TRBD2 (5 bases each). There are 13 residues in the CDR3. Germline lookup yields CDR1 WNHNN and CDR2 SYGVQD (reference sequence). The V and J ends lost 2 bases and 5 bases respectively, with 6 bases between them. The CDR3 region has the DNA TGCGCCAGCAGTGAGGGGGGAACCGGGGAGCTGTTTTTT. It translates to CASSEGGTGELFF.

The chain uses TRBV19 and TRBJ1-5, with D perhaps matching TRBD1 (6 bases). Trimming took 3 bases from V and 5 from J, leaving 11 bases between them. This CDR3 spans 14 amino acids. Germline-derived CDR1 and CDR2 are LNHDA and SQIVND (reference sequence). The CDR3 region is CASSIRTADQPQHF. CDR3 DNA sequence: TGTGCCAGTAGTATTCGGACAGCGGATCAGCCCCAGCATTTT.

The DNA for the CDR3 is TGTGCCAGCGCCGGGCGGATTAACTATGGCTACACCTTC. Encoded protein: CASAGRINYGYTF. This sequence joins TRBV6-5 and TRBJ1-2; D not certain. The V gene lost 8 bases and the J gene lost 1 base, with 11 bases spanning the gap. The CDR3 is 13 amino acids. Germline assignment: CDR1 MNHEY and CDR2 SVGAGI.

V and J are TRBV19 and TRBJ2-1; D remains ambiguous. The CDR3 consists of 13 residues. Germline V gene data show CDR1 as LNHDA and CDR2 as SQIVND (reference sequence). Trimming stripped 0 bases from V and 4 bases from J, with 4 bases between. The CDR3 reads CASSIEGYNEQFF. CDR3 coding DNA: TGTGCCAGTAGTATAGAGGGATACAATGAGCAGTTCTTC.

The chain employs TRBV6-6 and TRBJ2-3, with D tentatively TRBD2 (5 bases). Trimming stripped 2 bases from V and 3 bases from J, with 6 bases between. From germline, CDR1 is MNHNY and CDR2 SVGAGI (reference sequence). This CDR3 contains 13 residues. The CDR3 DNA reads as TGTGCCAGCAGTTACCGGGGTACAGATACGCAGTATTTT. Amino acid sequence: CASSYRGTDTQYF.

This chain links TRBV6-5 with TRBJ2-5; D might be TRBD2 (6 bases). V was cut by 2 bases and J by 3 bases, with 13 bases left in between. The length of the CDR3 is 15 residues. Germline assignment: CDR1 MNHEY and CDR2 SVGAGI. CDR3 residues: CASSYHGTAEETQYF. CDR3 in DNA: TGTGCCAGCAGTTACCACGGGACTGCCGAAGAGACCCAGTACTTC.

The rearrangement joins TRBV10-1 to TRBJ2-1, with 8 bases aligning to TRBD1. This CDR3 is built from 14 residues. Per the germline V gene, CDR1 is WNHNN and CDR2 is SYGVQD (reference sequence). J gave up 8 bases and V 3 bases, and 6 bases lay outside the gene matches. The CDR3 reads CASSDRTGRHEQFF. As DNA, the CDR3 is TGCGCCAGCAGTGATAGGACAGGGCGGCATGAGCAGTTCTTC.

The rearrangement links TRBV12-3 or TRBV12-4 to TRBJ1-5; no clear D. V lost 6 bases, J lost 7 bases, and 10 bases lay in between. The CDR3 is 12 amino acids. The CDR3 spells CASSPLGQPQHF. Here the CDR3 DNA reads TGTGCCAGCAGCCCTTTAGGGCAGCCCCAGCATTTT.

The rearrangement uses TRBV4-1 and TRBJ2-3; maybe TRBD1 (6 bases). Germline V gene data show CDR1 as MGHRA and CDR2 as YSYEKL. The V end was cut by 0 bases, the J end by 0 bases, with 10 bases between. This CDR3 has 16 residues. The CDR3 nucleotides read TGCGCCAGCAGCCAAGAGTGGGGGCCAAGCACAGATACGCAGTATTTT. This codes for CASSQEWGPSTDTQYF.

The CDR3 protein is CASSTRDRGNGYTF. The CDR3 nucleotides are TGTGCCAGCAGTACCCGCGACAGGGGAAATGGCTACACCTTC. The gene calls are TRBV28 and TRBJ1-2; 8 bases are shared with TRBD1. The trim removed 5 bases at V and 6 bases at J, leaving 8 bases unmatched. From germline, CDR1 is MDHEN and CDR2 SYDVKM. The CDR3 contains 14 residues.

This sequence joins TRBV12-3 or TRBV12-4 and TRBJ1-6; D remains unclear. Trimming shortened V by 6 bases and J by 4 bases, and 7 bases separated the two germline ends. CDR3 size: 13 residues. The CDR3 DNA is TGTGCCAGCAGCGAGTTGTATAATTCACCCCTCCACTTT. This encodes CASSELYNSPLHF.

The CDR3 spells CASSLAVQARGYTF. In DNA form, the CDR3 reads TGCGCCAGCAGCTTGGCCGTTCAGGCAAGGGGCTACACCTTC. The chain combines TRBV5-1 with TRBJ1-2; D is undetermined. The V end was cut by 0 bases, the J end by 8 bases, with 14 bases between. The CDR3 loop spans 14 amino acids. Germline V gene lookup returns CDR1 SGHRS and CDR2 YFSETQ.

The chain is built from TRBV28 and TRBJ1-5; D is unresolved. Trimming left V 2 bases short and J 9 bases short, with 11 bases between. This CDR3 comprises 13 residues. Germline values: CDR1 MDHEN, CDR2 SYDVKM. CDR3 DNA sequence: TGTGCCAGCAGTTTAGGCGTGGATTCGCCCCAGCATTTT. Residues: CASSLGVDSPQHF. Together with reference TRBV28 and TRBJ1-5, the CDR3 gives the full variable domain: DVKVTQSSRYLVKRTGEKVFLECVQDMDHENMFWYRQDPGLGLRLIYFSYDVKMKEKGDIPEGYSVSREKKERFSLILESASTNQTSMYLCASSLGVDSPQHFGDGTRLSIL.

This chain joins TRBV7-5 and TRBJ1-5; the table's TRBD1 call for D was not verified on the DNA. TRBV7-5 is termed a pseudogene. The CDR3 loop spans 14 amino acids. CDR3 sequence reads: CVRSPGQGFQPQHF. The DNA of the CDR3 is TGTGTCAGAAGCCCGGGACAGGGTTTTCAGCCCCAGCATTTT.

The chain uses TRBV3-1 (or the pseudogene TRBV3-2) and TRBJ2-1; D is possibly TRBD1 or TRBD2 (6 bases each). The CDR3 loop spans 18 amino acids. Between the trimmed V and J ends, which lost 1 base and 0 bases, there was a span of 16 bases. Germline V gene data show CDR1 as LGHDT and CDR2 as YNNKEL (reference sequence). The CDR3 is CASSQVRPGGLSYNEQFF. Written as DNA, the CDR3 is TGTGCCAGCAGCCAAGTAAGGCCCGGGGGCCTCTCCTACAATGAGCAGTTCTTC.